What follows are 21 T cell receptor beta chains derived from one specimen sequenced in a study of regulatory T cells in long-lasting Graves disease. Time point described: persistent/refractory GD, antithyroid drugs over 5 years with positive TRAb. The authors made the TCR library using RNA they extracted from PBMCs. For TCR beta, libraries came from iRepertoire HTBI primers and Arm-PCR of CDR3 regions. TCRdb analysed the multiplex PCR reads with MiXCR anew, one entry per CDR3 protein. The table lists 400,000 to 600,000 distinct CDR3 sequences, around a fifth of them singletons. Sequencing was performed on peripheral blood mononuclear cells (PBMCs), taken when the disease was refractory, from a patient treated with antithyroid drugs. The receptors were gathered from a female donor with Graves disease.

This clonotype came up a few times. The rearrangement joins TRBV20-1 to TRBJ1-6; 7 nucleotides line up with TRBD1. The trim removed 1 base at V and 7 bases at J, leaving 4 bases unmatched. Germline CDR1 is DFQATT and CDR2 is SNEGSKA (reference sequence). The CDR3 is 14 residues long. The CDR3 bases are TGCAGTGCTAGAGTACCAGGGGGAAATTCACCCCTCCACTTT. Amino acids: CSARVPGGNSPLHF.

Worth noting for this clonotype: An end of the junction does not agree with germline; a read error may underlie this. V usage is TRBV13 and J usage is TRBJ2-2, with TRBD2 matching 7 bases. The length of the CDR3 is 15 residues. Germline CDR1 PRHDT, CDR2 FYEKMQ (reference sequence). The CDR3 nucleotides are TGTGCCAGCAGCGTAGGCGGGGGAGGCACCGGGGAGCTGTTTTTT. Encoded protein: CASSVGGGGTGELFF.

This clonotype has at least ten counts. This chain uses TRBV15 with TRBJ2-5; D is ambiguous. Germline CDR1 reads LNHNV; CDR2 reads YYDKDF (reference sequence). The CDR3 has 14 residues. V lost 0 bases to trimming and J lost 5 bases, with 10 bases between them. In nucleotides, the CDR3 is TGTGCCACCAGCAGAGATAGGTTTTCGGAGACCCAGTACTTC. This encodes CATSRDRFSETQYF.

This clonotype has just a few counts. The CDR3 DNA reads TGTGCCAGCAGTTTTCAGCGGAGAGGTGATACGCAGTATTTT. This sequence encodes CASSFQRRGDTQYF. This chain connects TRBV28 to TRBJ2-3; maybe TRBD2 (5 bases). Trimming cost V 3 bases and J 6 bases, with 13 bases left between them. The CDR3 consists of 14 residues. Germline V lookup: CDR1 MDHEN, CDR2 SYDVKM.

The chain has TRBV18 and TRBJ2-5, with D perhaps matching TRBD2 (7 bases). This CDR3 spans 15 amino acids. The germline V gene has CDR1 KGHSH and CDR2 LQKENI. V was trimmed by 3 bases and J by 0 bases, leaving 11 bases between them. The CDR3 sequence: CASSPQGTNQETQYF. CDR3 sequence (DNA): TGTGCCAGCTCACCCCAGGGGACTAACCAAGAGACCCAGTACTTC.

The chain employs TRBV3-1 and TRBJ2-6, with D tentatively TRBD1 (6 bases). Trimming left V 7 bases short and J 4 bases short, with 17 bases between. The CDR3 is 16 residues long. From germline, CDR1 is LGHDT and CDR2 YNNKEL (reference sequence). CDR3 coding DNA: TGTGCCAGCACCCCTCTAACAGGGTTCGGGGCCAACGTCCTGACTTTC. Protein: CASTPLTGFGANVLTF.

The rearrangement uses TRBV5-1 and TRBJ2-3; D not certain. Per the germline V gene, CDR1 is SGHRS and CDR2 is YFSETQ. V gave up 5 bases and J gave up 0 bases, with 10 bases separating them. The CDR3 is made up of 14 amino acids. The CDR3 is CASSSSESTDTQYF. The CDR3 coding sequence is TGCGCCAGCAGTTCCAGCGAGAGCACAGATACGCAGTATTTT.

There are a few counts of this clonotype. The chain combines TRBV20-1 with TRBJ1-5, with 7 nucleotides matching TRBD1. The germline gives CDR1 DFQATT, CDR2 SNEGSKA (reference sequence). This CDR3 comprises 14 residues. With V trimmed by 2 bases and J by 1 base, 2 bases remained unmatched. The CDR3 loop reads CSARSGQSNQPQHF. The DNA of the CDR3 is TGCAGTGCTAGATCGGGACAGAGCAATCAGCCCCAGCATTTT.

This clonotype occurred a few times. J is TRBJ1-1 and V is TRBV20-1; D gene ambiguous. CDR3 length: 13 amino acids. V shed 0 bases and J shed 6 bases, with 11 bases lying between them. Germline values: CDR1 DFQATT, CDR2 SNEGSKA (reference sequence). CDR3 sequence: CSARDRELSEAFF. The CDR3, as DNA: TGCAGTGCTAGAGACCGGGAGCTTTCTGAAGCTTTCTTT.

This clonotype was found many times. A read error may produce the germline difference seen at one junction end. This chain connects TRBV5-1 to TRBJ1-2, with a weak D call TRBD1 (5 bases). Per the germline V gene, CDR1 is SGHRS and CDR2 is YFSETQ. The CDR3 is made up of 13 amino acids. As DNA, the CDR3 is TGTGCCAGCAGCTTCTCAACAGGCTATGGCTACACCTTC. The encoded protein is CASSFSTGYGYTF.

The chain carries TRBV5-4 and TRBJ2-1, with 8 positions matching TRBD1. The CDR3 covers 15 residues. Germline CDR1 SGHNT, CDR2 YYREEE (reference sequence). V lost 4 bases, J lost 0 bases, and 3 bases stayed unmatched. CDR3 protein: CASSPGQDSYNEQFF. Here the CDR3 DNA reads TGTGCCAGCAGCCCGGGACAGGACTCCTACAATGAGCAGTTCTTC.

In this sample, this clonotype turned up many times. The chain is built from TRBV9 and TRBJ2-5, with a possible D match to TRBD2 (5 bases). This CDR3 is built from 14 residues. The germline gives CDR1 SGDLS, CDR2 YYNGEE. The V gene lost 0 bases and the J gene lost 3 bases, with 9 bases spanning the gap. CDR3 protein: CASSVGLSEETQYF. The CDR3 nucleotides are TGTGCCAGCAGCGTAGGGCTTAGCGAAGAGACCCAGTACTTC.

The chain links TRBV30 to TRBJ2-6; the D gene is possibly TRBD2 (5 bases). V lost 5 bases and J 3 bases, leaving 5 bases between the germline ends. The V gene's germline CDR1 is GTSNPN and CDR2 SVGIG (reference sequence). This CDR3 region has 12 residues. CDR3 sequence reads: CAWGSGANVLTF. DNA for the CDR3: TGTGCCTGGGGGAGTGGGGCCAACGTCCTGACTTTC. The full variable domain, its missing parts supplied by reference TRBV30 and TRBJ2-6, is SQTIHQWPATLVQPVGSPLSLECTVEGTSNPNLYWYRQAAGRGLQLLFYSVGIGQISSEVPQNLSASRPQDRQFILSSKKLLLSDSGFYLCAWGSGANVLTFGAGSRLTVL.

In its sample, this clonotype was seen a few times. V usage is TRBV25-1 and J usage is TRBJ1-2, with no clear D. Looked up from germline, CDR1 is MGHDK and CDR2 is SYGVNS. Trimming pared 2 bases from V and 5 bases from J, leaving 12 bases between. The CDR3 spans 14 residues. This CDR3 reads CASSEPGLPYGYTF. The CDR3 nucleotides are TGTGCCAGCAGTGAACCGGGCCTACCTTATGGCTACACCTTC.

A note on this clonotype: A junction boundary mismatches the germline segment, possibly from a read error. The chain links TRBV14 to TRBJ2-7; weak D call: TRBD2 (5 bases). Per the germline V gene, CDR1 is SGHDN and CDR2 is FVKESK. CDR3 length: 18 amino acids. The CDR3 DNA sequence: TGTGCCAGCAGCCAAGTGTTTAGAGCGGACCTAGGCCCATACGAGCAGTGCTTC. The encoded protein is CASSQVFRADLGPYEQCF.

The CDR3 DNA reads TGCGCCAGCAGCTCCGGGACAGGGACCATGAACACTGAAGCTTTCTTT. Translating it yields CASSSGTGTMNTEAFF. The rearrangement joins TRBV5-1 to TRBJ1-1, with 9 bases lining up with TRBD1. In germline, CDR1 is SGHRS, CDR2 YFSETQ. CDR3 size: 16 residues. V trimming: 3 bases; J trimming: 0 bases; junction bases outside the gene matches: 6.

This clonotype was seen repeatedly, ten times or more. The chain combines TRBV20-1 with TRBJ1-1; TRBD1 might be the D (5 bases). This CDR3 spans 14 amino acids. Deletions cut 1 base from V and 0 bases from J, with 9 bases between. Germline-derived CDR1 and CDR2 are DFQATT and SNEGSKA (reference sequence). The CDR3 nucleotides read TGCAGTGCTAGAGGACTGGGGCTGAACACTGAAGCTTTCTTT. Translation: CSARGLGLNTEAFF.

The chain links TRBV28 to TRBJ2-7; possibly TRBD2 for D (5 bases). Germline V gene sequence: CDR1 MDHEN, CDR2 SYDVKM. Trimming shortened V by 3 bases and J by 6 bases, and 6 bases separated the two germline ends. The CDR3 totals 11 residues. CDR3 loop: CASSFSVEQYF. For the CDR3, the DNA is TGTGCCAGCAGTTTTAGCGTCGAGCAGTACTTC.

The chain uses TRBV6-1 and TRBJ2-2; D remains ambiguous. The CDR3 is 14 residues long. Per germline, CDR1 MNHNS and CDR2 SASEGT. Trimming stripped 6 bases from V and 6 bases from J, with 14 bases between. This chain's CDR3 is CASSRSWYPGELFF. Here the CDR3 DNA reads TGTGCCAGCAGCAGAAGTTGGTATCCCGGGGAGCTGTTTTTT.

At least ten counts were recorded for this clonotype. V is TRBV20-1 and J is TRBJ2-5; the D is unclear. V was pared by 0 bases and J by 1 base, with 6 bases between. The CDR3 consists of 13 residues. Germline V lookup: CDR1 DFQATT, CDR2 SNEGSKA (reference sequence). The CDR3 coding sequence is TGCAGTGCTAGAGATCTGGGCCAAGAGACCCAGTACTTC. It codes for CSARDLGQETQYF.

This clonotype was seen more than once but under ten times. The chain is built from TRBV5-1 and TRBJ2-5; 10 bases align to TRBD1. With V trimmed by 4 bases and J by 4 bases, 4 bases remained unmatched. Germline V gene sequence: CDR1 SGHRS, CDR2 YFSETQ. The CDR3 runs to 14 residues. The CDR3 DNA is TGCGCCAGCAGCCCATGGACAGGGGGAGAGACCCAGTACTTC. Protein sequence: CASSPWTGGETQYF.